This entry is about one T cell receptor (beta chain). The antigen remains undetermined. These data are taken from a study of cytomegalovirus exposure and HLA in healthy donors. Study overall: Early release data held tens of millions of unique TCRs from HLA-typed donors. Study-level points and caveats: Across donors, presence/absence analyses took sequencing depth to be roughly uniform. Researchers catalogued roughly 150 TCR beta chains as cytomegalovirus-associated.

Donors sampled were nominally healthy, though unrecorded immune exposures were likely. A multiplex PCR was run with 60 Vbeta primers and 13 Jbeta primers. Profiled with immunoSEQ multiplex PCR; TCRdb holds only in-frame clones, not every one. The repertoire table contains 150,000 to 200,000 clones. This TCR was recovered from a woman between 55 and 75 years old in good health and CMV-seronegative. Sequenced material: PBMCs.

The chain's CDR3 is CASSQSQGSGNTIYF. CDR3 bases: TGCGCCAGCAGCCAATCACAGGGCTCTGGAAACACCATATATTTT. This chain uses TRBV4-3 with TRBJ1-3, with D maybe TRBD1 (6 bases). Between the trimmed V and J ends, which lost 2 bases and 0 bases, there was a span of 8 bases. CDR3 length: 15 amino acids. Germline CDR1 is LGHNA and CDR2 is YSLEER.